This entry describes one TCR beta chain. The antigen it binds to is not known. Nothing much larger sits one base from this clone, and base qualities are not available. The sample originates from a study of CD8 T cells in Susac syndrome (dated by TCRdb to the late 2010s). Turning to the overall study: Of the Susac syndrome patients who were sequenced, roughly 6 had clinically active disease and roughly eight were in clinical remission. At blood withdrawal, Susac syndrome patients were either therapy-naive, taking corticosteroids (in some cases with IVIg as well), or taking IVIg alone. Repertoire sequencing was used to test whether CD8+ T cell activation and differentiation in Susac syndrome was antigen driven. General study outcomes and caveats: The number of individuals in the TCR sequencing and HLA analysis was acknowledged as relatively small. The CD4+ T cell repertoire of patients with Susac syndrome showed no detectable clonal expansion.

RNA was extracted using the RNeasy kit, and about 0.45 to 1 ug of the RNA was reverse transcribed with random hexamers. The immunoSEQ multiplex PCR assay, covering 54 Vbeta and 13 Jbeta segments, was used to amplify TCR beta CDR3 regions. To correct PCR amplification bias, a synthetic template baseline was used for both primer optimization and computational correction. The study's own analysis went as follows. Reads were assigned to V, D and J genes according to IMGT and analyzed in immunoSEQ Analyzer, with only productive sequences retained. To calculate clonality, Shannon entropy was normalized by log2 of the number of productive unique sequences and then subtracted from one. For each patient and control, public and private clones were evaluated among the 100 most prevalent clones. Clones were defined as Susac-specific when absent from the healthy and MS cohorts, from 1052 published viral clones and from other ImmuneACCESS disease sequences. TCRdb reprocessing: public reads trimmed at Q25 with fastp, clones called with MiXCR, in-frame beta chains kept. Duplicate CDR3 protein sequences are folded into a single record with the most common DNA and genes. In this record, the V and J calls reflect TCRdb's handling and not the investigators' own analysis. This sample gives 85,000 to 95,000 distinct CDR3 sequences in total; about 94% of them show up just once. About 0.3% of the sample is held by the ten biggest clonotypes.

V sheds 1 base and J sheds 2 bases, leaving 9 bases between their ends. From the cysteine through the phenylalanine, the CDR3 covers 14 amino acids. CDR3 DNA only is kept here, 42 bases in frame from base 1. In the germline V gene, CDR1 corresponds to MGHDK and CDR2 to SYGVNS. High-throughput TCR beta sequencing profiled peripheral blood CD8+ and CD4+ T cells from healthy donors, Susac syndrome patients and multiple sclerosis patients. Susac syndrome patients met recently defined diagnostic criteria for definite or probable disease. Bulk CD8+ and CD4+ T cells were purified by magnetic negative isolation, while CD8+ TEMRA cells were enriched using FACS. Blood was collected in EDTA tubes and processed within 24 hours, with PBMCs isolated through density gradient centrifugation. PBMCs destined for TCR sequencing were cryopreserved in liquid nitrogen and later thawed in a 37 °C water bath. A purity of at least 90% was achieved for sorted or isolated CD4+, CD8+ and CD8+ TEMRA cells.

The source material was CD4+ T cells from PBMCs. This receptor was obtained from a human donor with Susac syndrome. The chain is made from TRBV25-1 and TRBJ2-7; too little of a D gene remains to name it. The base sequence is TGTGCCAGCAGTGAATCGGGCTACGCCTACGAGCAGTACTTC. This sequence encodes CASSESGYAYEQYF.